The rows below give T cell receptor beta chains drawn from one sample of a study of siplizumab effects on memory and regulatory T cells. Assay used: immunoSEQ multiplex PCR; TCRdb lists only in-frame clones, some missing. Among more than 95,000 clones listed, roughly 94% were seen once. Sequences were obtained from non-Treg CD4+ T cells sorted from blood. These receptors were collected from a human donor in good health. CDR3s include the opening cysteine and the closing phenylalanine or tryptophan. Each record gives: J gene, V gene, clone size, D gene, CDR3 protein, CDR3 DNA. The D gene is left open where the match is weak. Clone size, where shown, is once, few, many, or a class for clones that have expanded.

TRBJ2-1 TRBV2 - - CASSEQSHEQFF TGTGCCAGCAGTGAACAGAGCCATGAGCAGTTCTTC
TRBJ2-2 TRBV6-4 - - CASSAIPHANTGELFF TGTGCCAGCAGTGCCATCCCCCATGCGAACACCGGGGAGCTGTTTTTT
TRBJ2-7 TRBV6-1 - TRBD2 CASTILAGGYEQYF TGTGCCAGCACCATACTAGCGGGGGGCTACGAGCAGTACTTC
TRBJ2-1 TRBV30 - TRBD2 CAWSLGLAGSSSYNEQFF TGTGCCTGGAGTCTGGGACTAGCGGGATCAAGCTCCTACAATGAGCAGTTCTTC
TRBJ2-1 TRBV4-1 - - CASSQERGVVFENEQFF TGCGCCAGCAGCCAAGAGCGAGGGGTGGTCTTTGAGAATGAGCAGTTCTTC
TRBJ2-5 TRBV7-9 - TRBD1 CASREGTAETQYF TGTGCCAGCAGGGAAGGGACAGCAGAGACCCAGTACTTC
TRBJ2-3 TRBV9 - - CASSGPGVADTQYF TGTGCCAGCAGCGGCCCGGGGGTCGCAGATACGCAGTATTTT
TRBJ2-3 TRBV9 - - CASSVGLTDTQYF TGTGCCAGCAGCGTGGGCCTCACAGATACGCAGTATTTT
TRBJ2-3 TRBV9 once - CASSPRSSSDTQYF TGTGCCAGCAGCCCTCGGAGTAGTTCAGATACGCAGTATTTT
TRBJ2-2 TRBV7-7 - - CASSFTMGGTGELFF TGTGCCAGCAGCTTCACCATGGGCGGCACCGGGGAGCTGTTTTTT
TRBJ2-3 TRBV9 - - CASSVERVSDTQYF TGTGCCAGCAGCGTAGAGAGGGTTTCAGATACGCAGTATTTT
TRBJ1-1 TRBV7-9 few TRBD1 CASSPWGQGMNTEAFF TGTGCCAGCAGCCCCTGGGGACAGGGAATGAACACTGAAGCTTTCTTT
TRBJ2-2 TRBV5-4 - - CASSLVRGANTGELFF TGTGCCAGCAGCCTGGTCAGAGGCGCGAACACCGGGGAGCTGTTTTTT
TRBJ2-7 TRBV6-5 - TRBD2 CASSYSTAGGYEQYF TGTGCCAGCAGTTACTCGACCGCGGGAGGCTACGAGCAGTACTTC
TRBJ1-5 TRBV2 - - CASSGEGYSNQPQHF TGTGCCAGCAGTGGAGAAGGTTATAGCAATCAGCCCCAGCATTTT
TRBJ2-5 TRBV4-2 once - CASSEGAGGPQETQYF TGTGCCAGCAGCGAGGGGGCGGGGGGCCCCCAAGAGACCCAGTACTTC
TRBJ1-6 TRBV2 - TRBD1 CASSAGTGNSPLHF TGTGCCAGCAGTGCCGGGACAGGGAATTCACCCCTCCACTTT
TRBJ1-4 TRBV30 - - CAWSVRTPLFF TGTGCCTGGAGTGTACGGACGCCGCTGTTTTTT
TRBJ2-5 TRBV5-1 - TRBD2 CASSYRTSGDKETQYF TGCGCCAGCAGCTACAGGACTAGCGGGGATAAAGAGACCCAGTACTTC
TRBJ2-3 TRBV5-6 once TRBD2 CASSLGTSGADTQYF TGTGCCAGCAGCCTAGGGACTAGCGGAGCGGATACGCAGTATTTT
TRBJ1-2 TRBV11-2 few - CASSLAQTYGYTF TGTGCCAGCAGCTTAGCACAGACCTATGGCTACACCTTC
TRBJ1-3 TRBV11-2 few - CASRLQGNTIYF TGTGCCAGCAGACTACAGGGAAACACCATATATTTT
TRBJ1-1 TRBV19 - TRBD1 CASSGQGAYTEAFF TGTGCCAGTAGTGGACAGGGGGCGTACACTGAAGCTTTCTTT
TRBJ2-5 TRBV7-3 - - CASSLGGSETQYF TGTGCCAGCAGCTTAGGGGGCTCGGAGACCCAGTACTTC
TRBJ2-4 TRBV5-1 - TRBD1 CASSSPASTGIGIQYF TGCGCCAGCAGCTCACCCGCCTCGACAGGGATAGGCATTCAGTACTTC
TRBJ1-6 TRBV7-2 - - CASSLRPGNSPLHF TGTGCCAGCAGCTTAAGGCCCGGAAATTCACCCCTCCACTTT
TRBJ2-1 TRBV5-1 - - CASSLNTGAVVDEQFF TGCGCCAGCAGCTTGAATACGGGAGCGGTTGTCGATGAGCAGTTCTTC